This is a list of T cell receptor beta chains from one sample in a study of T cell responses to AZD1222 COVID-19 vaccine. Here immunoSEQ multiplex PCR was the method, and the copy in TCRdb shows in-frame clones only, minus some. Of some 110,000 clones in the sample, 85% to 90% were seen once. The material was peripheral blood, obtained on day 0 of AZD1222 vaccination. The receptors here all came from an adult in good health. Each CDR3 is given with its conserved first and last residue. Each record gives: D gene, V gene, J gene, clone size, CDR3 DNA, CDR3 protein. D genes are given only for firm matches. Expanded clones are given a class, and other clones once, few, many or no size at all.

>NA|TRBV5-1|TRBJ1-3|NA
TGCGCCAGCAGCTTGGCCTTACGAGCCCTGGACTCTGGAAACACCATATATTTT
CASSLALRALDSGNTIYF
>TRBD1|TRBV7-3|TRBJ2-6|NA
TGTGCCAGCAGCCCGAGAACTACAGGGGCTGGGGCCAACGTCCTGACTTTC
CASSPRTTGAGANVLTF
>TRBD2|TRBV10-3|TRBJ2-7|NA
TGTGCCATCAGTGAGCCGGGACTAGCGGGAGCCGAGCAGTACTTC
CAISEPGLAGAEQYF
>NA|TRBV2|TRBJ1-1|NA
TGTGCCAGCAGTGAACAGGGTTCGTGGAGCACTGAAGCTTTCTTT
CASSEQGSWSTEAFF
>TRBD1|TRBV4-3|TRBJ1-1|NA
TGCGCCAGCAGCCGGGACAGGGGGCAAGGTGAAGCTTTCTTT
CASSRDRGQGEAFF
>NA|TRBV5-4|TRBJ2-1|NA
TGTGCCAGCAGCTTATCAGGGACGTCCTACAATGAGCAGTTCTTC
CASSLSGTSYNEQFF
>TRBD1|TRBV3-1/TRBV3-2|TRBJ2-6|NA
TGTGCCAGCAGCCAAGTGGTGACAGGGGCCGCCGTCCTGACTTTC
CASSQVVTGAAVLTF
>TRBD1|TRBV5-1|TRBJ2-5|NA
TGCGCCAGCAAACGGACAGGGGAGGAGACCCAGTACTTC
CASKRTGEETQYF
>TRBD2|TRBV2|TRBJ2-1|NA
TGTGCCAGCAACAAACAGTCCCGGGACTATTTCGACAGTGAGCAGTTCTTC
CASNKQSRDYFDSEQFF
>TRBD2|TRBV11-3|TRBJ2-2|NA
TGTGCCAGCAGCCGGGGGGGCATTAACACCGGGGAGCTGTTTTTT
CASSRGGINTGELFF
>NA|TRBV19|TRBJ1-5|NA
TGTGCCAGTACCCCCCGAGGACAGACCAATCAGCCCCAGCATTTT
CASTPRGQTNQPQHF
>NA|TRBV6-5|TRBJ1-5|NA
TGTGCCAGCACCGACAGGAACAATCAGCCCCAGCATTTT
CASTDRNNQPQHF
>TRBD1|TRBV4-2|TRBJ1-3|NA
TGTGCCAGCAGCCAAGCGACAGGGGTGGGAAACACCATATATTTT
CASSQATGVGNTIYF
>NA|TRBV9|TRBJ2-3|NA
TGTGCCAGCAGCGTAGGTCTTGGCCCTAGCACAGATACGCAGTATTTT
CASSVGLGPSTDTQYF
>NA|TRBV19|TRBJ1-3|NA
TGTGCCAGTACCGTTAACCCGCCTCGAAACACCATATATTTT
CASTVNPPRNTIYF
>TRBD2|TRBV7-3|TRBJ2-3|NA
TGTGCCAGCAGCTTAGTTGGGCGGGGGAGAGCGGATACGCAGTATTTT
CASSLVGRGRADTQYF
>TRBD1|TRBV28|TRBJ1-2|NA
TGTGCCAGCAGTCCGACAGGGGTCTATGGCTACACCTTC
CASSPTGVYGYTF
>TRBD1|TRBV7-2|TRBJ2-1|NA
TGTGCCAGCAGGGGGACAGGGGGAATCAATGAGCAGTTCTTC
CASRGTGGINEQFF
>NA|TRBV9|TRBJ2-7|NA
TGTGCCAGCAGCGTAGGGACAGTGGACTACGAGCAGTACTTC
CASSVGTVDYEQYF
>TRBD1|TRBV5-1|TRBJ1-1|NA
TGCGCCAGCAGCAGGACAGGGGCGGACACTGAAGCTTTCTTT
CASSRTGADTEAFF
>NA|TRBV6-1|TRBJ1-2|NA
TGTGCCAGCGGTCTTGGGGGATCTAACTATGGCTACACCTTC
CASGLGGSNYGYTF
>TRBD1|TRBV6-2/TRBV6-3|TRBJ1-1|few
TGTGCCAGCAGTTTTACAGGGGCTCGCACTGAAGCTTTCTTT
CASSFTGARTEAFF